This T cell receptor beta chain was recovered during a study of T cell changes during pregnancy in multiple sclerosis. Profiled with immunoSEQ multiplex PCR; TCRdb holds only in-frame clones, not every one. The data contain approximately 90,000 clones, roughly 94% of them singletons. Specimen: peripheral blood, collected in the third trimester of pregnancy. This sequence originates from a female donor with multiple sclerosis, enrolled in a pregnancy study.

The CDR3 DNA is TGTGCCAGCGGCCCAGTAGACAGGGCAACCGGGGAGCTGTTTTTT. It is translated as CASGPVDRATGELFF. The J gene is TRBJ2-2, the V gene TRBV9; 7 bases are shared with TRBD1. The CDR3 contains 15 residues. After removal of 7 bases from V and 5 bases from J, the junction contained 11 bases not matched to a gene. Germline V lookup: CDR1 SGDLS, CDR2 YYNGEE.